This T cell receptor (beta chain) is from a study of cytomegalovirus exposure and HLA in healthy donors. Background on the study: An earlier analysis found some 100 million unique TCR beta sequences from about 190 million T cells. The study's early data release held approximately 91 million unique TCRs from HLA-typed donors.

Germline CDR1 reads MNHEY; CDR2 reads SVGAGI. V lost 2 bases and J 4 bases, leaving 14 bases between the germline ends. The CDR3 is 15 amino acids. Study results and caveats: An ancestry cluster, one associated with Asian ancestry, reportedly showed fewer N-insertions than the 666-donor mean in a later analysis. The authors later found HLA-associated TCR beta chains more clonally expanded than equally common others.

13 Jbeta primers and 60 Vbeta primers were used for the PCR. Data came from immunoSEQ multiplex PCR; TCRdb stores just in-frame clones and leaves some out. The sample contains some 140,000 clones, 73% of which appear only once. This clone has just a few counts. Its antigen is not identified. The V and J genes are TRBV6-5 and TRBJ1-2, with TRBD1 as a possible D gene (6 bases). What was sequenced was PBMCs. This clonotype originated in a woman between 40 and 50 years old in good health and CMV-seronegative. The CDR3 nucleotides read TGTGCCAGCAGTTACCTGCCCAGGGGCCTCTATGGCTACACCTTC. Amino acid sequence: CASSYLPRGLYGYTF.